This TCR beta chain is from a study of blood T cell repertoires in COVID-19. About the study: Samples taken during acute and convalescent COVID-19 were collected in the United States, Italy and Spain. T cells, B-cell-depleted T cells, or PBMCs supplied cDNA or gDNA.

The table came from immunoSEQ multiplex PCR; TCRdb's copy has only in-frame clones and leaves some out. The table has about 200,000 clones, 86% seen once; the top ten hold 2% to 2.5%. A remark on this clone: Other DNA sequences of this sample code for an identical CDR3.

CDR1 is LNHDA and CDR2 is SQIVND in the germline V gene (reference sequence). The CDR3 contains 14 residues. V lost 3 bases to trimming and J lost 7 bases, with 10 bases between them. The V and J genes are TRBV19 and TRBJ1-6, with a possible D match to TRBD1 (5 bases). This clonotype originated in a man aged 25-40 years who had recovered from COVID-19. The sample consisted of peripheral blood. CDR3 sequence (DNA): TGTGCCAGTAGTATGGGACTGATAAATTCACCCCTCCACTTT. Translation: CASSMGLINSPLHF.